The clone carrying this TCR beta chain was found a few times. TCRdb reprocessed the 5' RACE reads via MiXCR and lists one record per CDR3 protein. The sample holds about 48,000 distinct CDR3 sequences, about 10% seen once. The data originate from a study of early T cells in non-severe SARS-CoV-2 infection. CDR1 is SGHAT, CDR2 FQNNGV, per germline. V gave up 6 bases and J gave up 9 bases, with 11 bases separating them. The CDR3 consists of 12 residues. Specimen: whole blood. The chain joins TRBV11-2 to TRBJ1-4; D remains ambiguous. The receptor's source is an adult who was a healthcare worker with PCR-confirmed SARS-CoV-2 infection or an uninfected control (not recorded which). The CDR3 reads CASSPLGKKLFF. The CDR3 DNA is TGTGCCAGCAGTCCTCTGGGGAAAAAACTGTTTTTT.